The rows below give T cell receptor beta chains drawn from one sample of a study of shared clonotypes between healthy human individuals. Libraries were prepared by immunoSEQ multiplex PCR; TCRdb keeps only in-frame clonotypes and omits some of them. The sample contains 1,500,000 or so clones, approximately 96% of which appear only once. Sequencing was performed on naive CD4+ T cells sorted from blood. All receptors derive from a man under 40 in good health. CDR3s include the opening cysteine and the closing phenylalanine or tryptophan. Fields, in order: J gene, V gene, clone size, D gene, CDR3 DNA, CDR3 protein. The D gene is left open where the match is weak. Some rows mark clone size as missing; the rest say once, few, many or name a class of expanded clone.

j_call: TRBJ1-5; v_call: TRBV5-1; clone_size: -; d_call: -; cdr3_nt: TGCGCCAGCAGCTTGGCGGGGGGTATTCAGCCCCAGCATTTT; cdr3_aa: CASSLAGGIQPQHF
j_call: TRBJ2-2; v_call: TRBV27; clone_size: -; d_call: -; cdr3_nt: TGTGCCAGCAGTTCACAGGGAATAGGTGGGACCGGGGAGCTGTTTTTT; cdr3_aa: CASSSQGIGGTGELFF
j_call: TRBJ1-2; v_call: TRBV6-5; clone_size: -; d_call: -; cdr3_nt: TGTGCCAGCACTCTGGGGCTAAACTATGGCTACACCTTC; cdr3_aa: CASTLGLNYGYTF
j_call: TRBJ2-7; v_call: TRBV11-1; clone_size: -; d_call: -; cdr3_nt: TGTGCCAGCAGCTCACCGGCGTTCGTCTACGAGCAGTACTTC; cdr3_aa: CASSSPAFVYEQYF
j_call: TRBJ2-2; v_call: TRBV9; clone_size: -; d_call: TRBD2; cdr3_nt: TGTGCCAGCAGCGTAGGGACTAGCGCCCACACCGGGGAGCTGTTTTTT; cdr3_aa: CASSVGTSAHTGELFF
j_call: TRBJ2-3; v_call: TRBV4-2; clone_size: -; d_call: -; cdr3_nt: TGTGCCAGCAGCCGTACCTTGGGTAAAGCTAGCACAGATACGCAGTATTTT; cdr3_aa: CASSRTLGKASTDTQYF
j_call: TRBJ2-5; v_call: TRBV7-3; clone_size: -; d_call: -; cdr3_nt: TGTGCCAGCAGCCCCTTTGCCCGGGGACTCCAAGAGACCCAGTACTTC; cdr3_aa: CASSPFARGLQETQYF
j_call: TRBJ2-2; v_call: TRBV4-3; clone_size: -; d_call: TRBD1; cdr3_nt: TGCGCCAGCAGCCGGGACAGGGTGAACACCGGGGAGCTGTTTTTT; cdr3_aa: CASSRDRVNTGELFF
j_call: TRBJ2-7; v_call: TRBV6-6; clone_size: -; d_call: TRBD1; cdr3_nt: TGTGCCAGCAGTGCCCGCGGACAGGGGATTTACGAGCAGTACTTC; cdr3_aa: CASSARGQGIYEQYF
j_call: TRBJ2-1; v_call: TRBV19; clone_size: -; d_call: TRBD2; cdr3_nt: TGTGCCAGTAGGGGCCTAGGACTAGCGGGAGCTTCTCGAGAGCAGTTCTTC; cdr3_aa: CASRGLGLAGASREQFF
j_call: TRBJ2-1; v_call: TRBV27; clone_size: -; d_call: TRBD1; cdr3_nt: TGTGCCAGCAGTTCAGACAGGGACCCCCCCTACAATGAGCAGTTCTTC; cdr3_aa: CASSSDRDPPYNEQFF
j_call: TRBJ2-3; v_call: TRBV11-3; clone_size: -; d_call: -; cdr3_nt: TGTGCCAGCAGCTCGCAGGGGGATACGCAGTATTTT; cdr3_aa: CASSSQGDTQYF
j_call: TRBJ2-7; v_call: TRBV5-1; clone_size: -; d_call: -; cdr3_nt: TGCGCCAGCAGCTTTGATGGGGAGCTTGTCGAGCAGTACTTC; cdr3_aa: CASSFDGELVEQYF
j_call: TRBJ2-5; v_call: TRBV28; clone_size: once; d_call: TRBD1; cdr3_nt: TGTGCCAGCAGCCCGGGACAGGGGAATAGAGAGACCCAGTACTTC; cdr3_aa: CASSPGQGNRETQYF
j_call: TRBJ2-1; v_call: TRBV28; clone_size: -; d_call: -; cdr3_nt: TGTGCCAGCAGTTCAGTCACCCGACGGGGCAATGAGCAGTTCTTC; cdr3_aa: CASSSVTRRGNEQFF
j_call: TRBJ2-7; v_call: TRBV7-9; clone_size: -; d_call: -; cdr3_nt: TGTGCCAGCAGCCTCGGGGGCGGAAGTTACGAGCAGTACTTC; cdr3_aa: CASSLGGGSYEQYF
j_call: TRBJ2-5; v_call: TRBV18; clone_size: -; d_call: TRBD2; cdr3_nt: TGTGCCAGCTCACCGCTACAGACTAGCCCTACCCAAGAGACCCAGTACTTC; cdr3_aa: CASSPLQTSPTQETQYF
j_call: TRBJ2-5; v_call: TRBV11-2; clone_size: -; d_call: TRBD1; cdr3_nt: TGTGCCAGCAGCCCCCGGACAGGGAAGGAAAAAGAGACCCAGTACTTC; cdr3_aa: CASSPRTGKEKETQYF
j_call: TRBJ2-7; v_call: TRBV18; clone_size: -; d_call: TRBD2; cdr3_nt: TGTGCCAGCTCACCACCAAGGACTAGCAGATCCTACGAGCAGTACTTC; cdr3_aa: CASSPPRTSRSYEQYF
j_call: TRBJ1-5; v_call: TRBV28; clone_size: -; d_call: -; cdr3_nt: TGTGCCACCCAAGGGGGAGGGGGAGGCCATAGCAATCAGCCCCAGCATTTT; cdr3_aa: CATQGGGGGHSNQPQHF